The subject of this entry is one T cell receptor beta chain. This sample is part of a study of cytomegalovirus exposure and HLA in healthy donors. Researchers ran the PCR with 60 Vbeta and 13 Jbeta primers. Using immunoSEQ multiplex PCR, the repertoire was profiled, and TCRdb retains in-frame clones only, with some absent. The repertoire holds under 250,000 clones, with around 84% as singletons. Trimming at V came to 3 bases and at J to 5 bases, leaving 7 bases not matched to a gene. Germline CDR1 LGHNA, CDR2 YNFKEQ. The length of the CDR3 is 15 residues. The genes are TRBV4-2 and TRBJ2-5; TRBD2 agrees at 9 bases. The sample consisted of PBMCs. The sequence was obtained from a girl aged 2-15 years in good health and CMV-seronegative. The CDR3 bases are TGTGCCAGCAGCCATGCTAGCGGGGTGGGTGAGACCCAGTACTTC. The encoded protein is CASSHASGVGETQYF.